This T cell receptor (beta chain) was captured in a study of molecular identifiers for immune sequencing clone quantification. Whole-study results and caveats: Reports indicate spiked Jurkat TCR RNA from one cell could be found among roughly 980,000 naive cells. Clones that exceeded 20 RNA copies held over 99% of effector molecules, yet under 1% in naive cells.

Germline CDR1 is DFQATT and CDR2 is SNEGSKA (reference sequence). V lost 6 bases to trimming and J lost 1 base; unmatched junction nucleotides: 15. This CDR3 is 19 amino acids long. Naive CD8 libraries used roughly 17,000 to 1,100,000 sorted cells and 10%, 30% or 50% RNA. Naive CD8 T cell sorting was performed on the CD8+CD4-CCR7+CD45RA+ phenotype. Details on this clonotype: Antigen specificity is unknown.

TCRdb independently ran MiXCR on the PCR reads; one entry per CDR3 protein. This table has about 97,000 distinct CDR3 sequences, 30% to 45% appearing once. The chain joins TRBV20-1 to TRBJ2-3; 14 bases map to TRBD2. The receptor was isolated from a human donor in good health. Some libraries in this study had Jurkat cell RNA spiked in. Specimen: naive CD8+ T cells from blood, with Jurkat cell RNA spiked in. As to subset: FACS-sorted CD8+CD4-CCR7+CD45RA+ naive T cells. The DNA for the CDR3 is TGCAGTGCCACTGGGACTAGCGGGAGTGAGGGGGGGGGCACAGATACGCAGTATTTT. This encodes CSATGTSGSEGGGTDTQYF.